These T cell receptor beta chains were read from a single sample in a study of shared clonotypes between healthy human individuals. The data were produced by immunoSEQ multiplex PCR, yet TCRdb's version contains in-frame clones alone and is incomplete. The sample holds some 2 million clones, about 95% seen once. Material for sequencing was naive CD8+ T cells sorted from blood. The receptor set was obtained from a man aged 18 to 29 in good health. Each CDR3 is given with its conserved first and last residue. Each record gives: J gene, V gene, D gene, clone size, CDR3 DNA, CDR3 protein. A D gene is named only where the DNA matches it firmly. Some rows mark clone size as missing; the rest say once, few, many or name a class of expanded clone.

j_gene: TRBJ2-5
v_gene: TRBV27
d_gene: TRBD2
abundance: once
CDR3nt: TGTGCCAGCCCGGGGAGCGGGGTGAGAGAGACCCAGTACTTC
CDR3aa: CASPGSGVRETQYF

j_gene: TRBJ1-1
v_gene: TRBV18
d_gene: .
abundance: .
CDR3nt: TGTGCCAGCTCATACACAGGGAACACTGAAGCTTTCTTT
CDR3aa: CASSYTGNTEAFF

j_gene: TRBJ1-4
v_gene: TRBV13
d_gene: TRBD1
abundance: .
CDR3nt: TGTGCCAGCAGTTCCGGGTGGGGACAGGGGACCCCAACTAATGAAAAACTGTTTTTT
CDR3aa: CASSSGWGQGTPTNEKLFF

j_gene: TRBJ2-5
v_gene: TRBV6-5
d_gene: .
abundance: .
CDR3nt: TGTGCCAGCAGTTACTCGATGGGGGGCACGGAGACCCAGTACTTC
CDR3aa: CASSYSMGGTETQYF

j_gene: TRBJ1-1
v_gene: TRBV6-5
d_gene: .
abundance: .
CDR3nt: TGTGCCAGCAGTTACTCTGGGTTCACTGAAGCTTTCTTT
CDR3aa: CASSYSGFTEAFF

j_gene: TRBJ2-3
v_gene: TRBV5-1
d_gene: .
abundance: .
CDR3nt: TGCGCCAGCAGCTTGGGCCCCCCAGAGGGGTTGACAGATACGCAGTATTTT
CDR3aa: CASSLGPPEGLTDTQYF

j_gene: TRBJ1-1
v_gene: TRBV5-1
d_gene: .
abundance: .
CDR3nt: TGCGCCAGCAGCTTAGCTCGTCAACAGAACACTGAAGCTTTCTTT
CDR3aa: CASSLARQQNTEAFF

j_gene: TRBJ1-1
v_gene: TRBV4-1
d_gene: .
abundance: .
CDR3nt: TGCGCCAGCAGCCAAATGGGGCGGGGAGGGATGAACACTGAAGCTTTCTTT
CDR3aa: CASSQMGRGGMNTEAFF

j_gene: TRBJ2-7
v_gene: TRBV5-8
d_gene: TRBD1
abundance: .
CDR3nt: TGTGCCAGCAGCTTGGGGCTGGGACAGCTCGACTACGAGCAGTACTTC
CDR3aa: CASSLGLGQLDYEQYF

j_gene: TRBJ2-7
v_gene: TRBV9
d_gene: TRBD1
abundance: .
CDR3nt: TGTGCCAGCAGCCCAGCCGGGACAGACTACGAGCAGTACTTC
CDR3aa: CASSPAGTDYEQYF

j_gene: TRBJ1-4
v_gene: TRBV4-1
d_gene: .
abundance: .
CDR3nt: TGCGCCAGCAGCCCCACATATGCAACTAATGAAAAACTGTTTTTT
CDR3aa: CASSPTYATNEKLFF

j_gene: TRBJ2-5
v_gene: TRBV4-1
d_gene: .
abundance: once
CDR3nt: TGCGCCAGCAGCCAAGATAGGGACTTC
CDR3aa: CASSQDRDF

j_gene: TRBJ2-7
v_gene: TRBV10-1
d_gene: .
abundance: .
CDR3nt: TGCGCCAGCAGTGAGTCGACAGCCCAGGAGCAGTACTTC
CDR3aa: CASSESTAQEQYF

j_gene: TRBJ1-2
v_gene: TRBV29-1
d_gene: TRBD1
abundance: .
CDR3nt: TGCAGCGTTAAACAGGGGGAAGACTATGGCTACACCTTC
CDR3aa: CSVKQGEDYGYTF

j_gene: TRBJ1-1
v_gene: TRBV29-1
d_gene: .
abundance: .
CDR3nt: TGCAGCGTTGAAGAAGGGACTGAAGCTTTCTTT
CDR3aa: CSVEEGTEAFF

j_gene: TRBJ1-1
v_gene: TRBV19
d_gene: .
abundance: .
CDR3nt: TGTGCCAGTAGTATTGGGGGGATCAACACTGAAGCTTTCTTT
CDR3aa: CASSIGGINTEAFF

j_gene: TRBJ2-1
v_gene: TRBV15
d_gene: .
abundance: .
CDR3nt: TGTGCCACCAGCAACCTCCCTTTGGACAATGAGCAGTTCTTC
CDR3aa: CATSNLPLDNEQFF

j_gene: TRBJ1-5
v_gene: TRBV27
d_gene: .
abundance: .
CDR3nt: TGTGCCAGCAGTCCGCGGTCAGGGATTCCCAATCAGCCCCAGCATTTT
CDR3aa: CASSPRSGIPNQPQHF

j_gene: TRBJ2-7
v_gene: TRBV2
d_gene: .
abundance: .
CDR3nt: TGTGCCACCCTCGGAAAGACCTACGAGCAGTACTTC
CDR3aa: CATLGKTYEQYF

j_gene: TRBJ2-7
v_gene: TRBV5-1
d_gene: .
abundance: .
CDR3nt: TGCGCCAGCAGCTTGGCCGAAACGGGACGGAGCTACGAGCAGTACTTC
CDR3aa: CASSLAETGRSYEQYF

j_gene: TRBJ1-1
v_gene: TRBV4-3
d_gene: .
abundance: .
CDR3nt: TGCGCCAGCAGCCAAGAGGAGGGTAACACTGAAGCTTTCTTT
CDR3aa: CASSQEEGNTEAFF

j_gene: TRBJ2-6
v_gene: TRBV6-5
d_gene: .
abundance: .
CDR3nt: TGTGCCAGCAGTCCCCCTGGGGCCAACGTCCTGACTTTC
CDR3aa: CASSPPGANVLTF

j_gene: TRBJ2-4
v_gene: TRBV7-2
d_gene: .
abundance: .
CDR3nt: TGTGCCAGCAGCTTATTGTCAGCGGCGTCGTTATTGGACATTCAGTACTTC
CDR3aa: CASSLLSAASLLDIQYF

j_gene: TRBJ1-6
v_gene: TRBV10-3
d_gene: .
abundance: .
CDR3nt: TGTGCCATCACTGACGGTTATAATTCACCCCTCCACTTT
CDR3aa: CAITDGYNSPLHF

j_gene: TRBJ1-1
v_gene: TRBV4-1
d_gene: TRBD1
abundance: few
CDR3nt: TGCGCCAGCAGCCAACCCCATGCCGGGACAGCGAACACTGAAGCTTTCTTT
CDR3aa: CASSQPHAGTANTEAFF

j_gene: TRBJ2-7
v_gene: TRBV6-1
d_gene: .
abundance: .
CDR3nt: TGTGCCAGCAGTGTGGGGCGTTTAAGCTCCTACGAGCAGTACTTC
CDR3aa: CASSVGRLSSYEQYF

j_gene: TRBJ2-7
v_gene: TRBV4-3
d_gene: .
abundance: few
CDR3nt: TGCGCCAGCAGCCAAGATGGCTTCTACGAGCAGTACTTC
CDR3aa: CASSQDGFYEQYF